Each of the 14 T cell receptor beta chains below was sequenced from the same sample in a study of blood T cell repertoires in COVID-19. Sequencing was performed with immunoSEQ multiplex PCR; in TCRdb, only in-frame clones are kept and a portion is missing. The table records 45,000 to 65,000 clones, about nine tenths of them present only once. The material sequenced was peripheral blood. The receptor source for this set is a man in his fifties with active COVID-19.

The chain couples TRBV27 to TRBJ2-3; possible D gene TRBD2, 5 bases. The CDR3 is 14 amino acids. Trimming stripped 8 bases from V and 2 bases from J, with 14 bases between. Germline CDR1 is MNHEY and CDR2 is SMNVEV (reference sequence). The CDR3 region is CASGFVGDTDTQYF. In DNA, the CDR3 is TGTGCCAGCGGATTCGTGGGAGACACAGATACGCAGTATTTT.

The chain combines TRBV2 with TRBJ2-5, with TRBD1 matching 11 bases. Germline V lookup: CDR1 SNHLY, CDR2 FYNNEI. The CDR3 length is 15 residues. The ends lost 5 bases at V and 5 bases at J; junction bases unmatched: 7. CDR3 sequence: CASSHPGTGGETQYF. Here the CDR3 DNA reads TGTGCCAGCAGTCACCCCGGGACAGGGGGTGAGACCCAGTACTTC.

The rearrangement links TRBV7-2 to TRBJ2-2; no definite D call. The germline gives CDR1 SGHTA, CDR2 FQGNSA. This CDR3 region has 12 residues. Between the trimmed V and J ends, which lost 5 bases and 2 bases, there was a span of 3 bases. CDR3: CASSLNTGELFF. The CDR3 DNA reads as TGTGCCAGCAGCCTCAACACCGGGGAGCTGTTTTTT.

In regard to this clone: One junction end disagrees with the germline gene, perhaps due to a read error. The chain uses TRBV2 and TRBJ1-5; TRBD1 matches 9 bases. The CDR3 contains 13 residues. CDR1 SNHLY and CDR2 FYNNEI come from the germline V gene. The CDR3 sequence: CATSTGGSQPQHF. CDR3 nucleotide sequence: TGTGCCACCAGTACAGGGGGCAGTCAGCCCCAGCATTTT.

This chain connects TRBV7-3 to TRBJ2-1; 7 nucleotides line up with TRBD2. The V gene end was trimmed by 5 bases and the J gene end by 5 bases; junction bases not matched to a gene: 6. CDR3 length: 14 amino acids. Germline loops: CDR1 SGHTA, CDR2 FQGTGA. CDR3 in amino acids: CASSGASGDNEQFF. In DNA form, the CDR3 reads TGTGCCAGCAGCGGGGCTAGCGGCGACAATGAGCAGTTCTTC.

This chain connects TRBV4-2 to TRBJ2-5; 11 positions agree with TRBD2. The germline CDR1 and CDR2 sequences are LGHNA and YNFKEQ. The CDR3 runs to 16 residues. Trimming removed 5 bases from V and 1 base from J; junction bases left unmatched: 6. The CDR3 region has the DNA TGTGCCAGCAGCTTAGGTGGGACTAGCGGCCAAGAGACCCAGTACTTC. This encodes CASSLGGTSGQETQYF.

In this sample, this clone turned up once. The chain has TRBV19 and TRBJ2-7, with 12 bases fitting TRBD2. V lost 9 bases to trimming and J lost 4 bases; unmatched junction nucleotides: 13. The CDR3 extends over 16 amino acids. Germline V gene data show CDR1 as LNHDA and CDR2 as SQIVND (reference sequence). This CDR3 reads CASSIRKTSGSYEQYF. The CDR3 DNA is TGTGCCAGCTCTATTAGGAAGACTAGCGGGAGTTACGAGCAGTACTTC.

This clone was seen just once. J is TRBJ2-1 and V is TRBV5-1; the match to TRBD2 covers 7 bases. J gave up 0 bases and V 3 bases, and 3 bases lay outside the gene matches. This CDR3 comprises 15 residues. The germline V gene encodes CDR1 SGHRS and CDR2 YFSETQ. The CDR3 protein is CASSSLAVSYNEQFF. Written as DNA, the CDR3 is TGCGCCAGCAGCTCGCTAGCGGTCTCCTACAATGAGCAGTTCTTC.

This clone was seen only once. The chain joins TRBV2 to TRBJ2-5, with D possibly matching TRBD2 (6 bases). Trimming removed 7 bases at V and 7 bases at J, with 16 bases between. CDR3 length equals 13 residues. The germline V gene has CDR1 SNHLY and CDR2 FYNNEI. The CDR3 bases are TGTGCCAGCATCGGGGGAGGTCTTGGGACCCAGTACTTC. Encoded protein: CASIGGGLGTQYF.

The gene calls are TRBV28 and TRBJ1-1; possibly TRBD1 for D (6 bases). Per the germline V gene, CDR1 is MDHEN and CDR2 is SYDVKM. The CDR3 is 11 amino acids. V was shortened by 5 bases and J by 9 bases, with 10 bases between the two germline ends. CDR3 bases: TGTGCCAGCAGTATAGGACAGAAAGCTTTCTTT. It encodes CASSIGQKAFF.

The genes are TRBV5-4 and TRBJ2-5, with 8 nucleotides matching TRBD2. The CDR3 sequence is 13 residues long. The V gene's germline CDR1 is SGHNT and CDR2 YYREEE (reference sequence). The junction had 3 bases not matched to a gene; V was cut back by 4 bases and J by 4 bases. The CDR3 bases are TGTGCCAGCAGCCCCGGGGGGGCAGAGACCCAGTACTTC. It codes for CASSPGGAETQYF.

The J gene is TRBJ2-7, the V gene TRBV25-1, with 9 positions matching TRBD1. Germline-derived CDR1 and CDR2 are MGHDK and SYGVNS. CDR3 size: 13 residues. V lost 7 bases and J lost 3; bases outside the gene matches: 4. The CDR3 here is CASTRTGVYEQYF. Here the CDR3 DNA reads TGTGCCAGCACCCGGACAGGGGTCTACGAGCAGTACTTC.

The chain combines TRBV27 with TRBJ2-7; D is ambiguous. The CDR3 is made up of 15 amino acids. Germline V gene lookup returns CDR1 MNHEY and CDR2 SMNVEV (reference sequence). Trimming stripped 0 bases from V and 3 bases from J, with 12 bases between. In DNA form, the CDR3 reads TGTGCCAGCAGTTTATCGACGATTAACAGCTACGAGCAGTACTTC. Protein sequence: CASSLSTINSYEQYF.

This CDR3 is CASSQGTENSPLHF. CDR3 nucleotides: TGCGCCAGCAGCCAAGGGACAGAGAATTCACCCCTCCACTTT. The V gene is TRBV4-3, the J gene TRBJ1-6, with TRBD1 as a possible D gene (6 bases). This CDR3 has 14 amino acids. Trimming removed 1 base at V and 7 bases at J, with 8 bases between. Germline V gene sequence: CDR1 LGHNA, CDR2 YSLEER.